The 3 T cell receptor beta chains reported below all come from one sample, sequenced in a study of blood T cell repertoires in COVID-19. Data came from immunoSEQ multiplex PCR; TCRdb stores just in-frame clones and leaves some out. The table records around 170,000 clones, around 80% of them present only once. Sequenced material: PBMCs or T cells enriched from blood (not recorded which). Every receptor here comes from a man in his forties or fifties who had recovered from COVID-19.

This clone was observed once. This chain links TRBV7-9 with TRBJ1-2; TRBD1 might be the D (5 bases). The CDR3 has 16 residues. V gave up 7 bases and J gave up 2 bases, with 20 bases separating them. Germline V gives CDR1 SEHNR, CDR2 FQNEAQ (reference sequence). The CDR3 DNA is TGTGCCAGCACCGAATCGGCCAGGGAGGGGAACTATGGCTACACCTTC. Protein sequence: CASTESAREGNYGYTF.

In its sample, this clone was seen once. V gene TRBV5-6 combines with J gene TRBJ2-2, with 10 positions matching TRBD2. CDR1 is SGHDT and CDR2 is YYEEEE in the germline V gene. This CDR3 region has 15 residues. J gave up 6 bases and V 4 bases, and 6 bases lay outside the gene matches. Written as DNA, the CDR3 is TGTGCCAGCAGCGTCGGGACTAGCGTCGCCGGGGAGCTGTTTTTT. It translates to CASSVGTSVAGELFF.

The genes are TRBV5-8 and TRBJ2-3, with 10 bases matching TRBD1. Per the germline V gene, CDR1 is SGHTS and CDR2 is YDEGEE. Trimming removed 3 bases from V and 3 bases from J; junction bases left unmatched: 4. The CDR3 is 15 residues long. CDR3 in DNA: TGTGCCAGCAGCTCCCGGGACAGGGGTACAGATACGCAGTATTTT. It translates to CASSSRDRGTDTQYF.